The sequence of this T cell receptor (beta chain) was determined in a study of T cell responses to AZD1222 COVID-19 vaccine. Points on this clone: Its specificity is not known.

Whole-study findings and limits: Clonal diversity may have been underestimated in mostly white British donors. Repertoire samples came only from after the peak T cell response.

Data came from immunoSEQ multiplex PCR; TCRdb stores just in-frame clones and leaves some out. Of some 99,000 clones detected, 91% appear once; the ten largest clones hold approximately 7.6%. The CDR3 spans 17 residues. Germline V CDR1 and CDR2: MGHRA, YSYEKL. Losses at the gene ends were 8 bases for V and 2 bases for J; bases not matched to a gene: 11. This specimen consisted of peripheral blood, obtained on day 0 of AZD1222 vaccination. The receptor's source is an adult in good health. V gene TRBV4-1 combines with J gene TRBJ1-3; the match to TRBD1 covers 11 bases. The CDR3: CASGGWMDRGPGNTIYF. The CDR3 coding sequence is TGCGCCAGCGGGGGGTGGATGGACAGGGGGCCTGGAAACACCATATATTTT.